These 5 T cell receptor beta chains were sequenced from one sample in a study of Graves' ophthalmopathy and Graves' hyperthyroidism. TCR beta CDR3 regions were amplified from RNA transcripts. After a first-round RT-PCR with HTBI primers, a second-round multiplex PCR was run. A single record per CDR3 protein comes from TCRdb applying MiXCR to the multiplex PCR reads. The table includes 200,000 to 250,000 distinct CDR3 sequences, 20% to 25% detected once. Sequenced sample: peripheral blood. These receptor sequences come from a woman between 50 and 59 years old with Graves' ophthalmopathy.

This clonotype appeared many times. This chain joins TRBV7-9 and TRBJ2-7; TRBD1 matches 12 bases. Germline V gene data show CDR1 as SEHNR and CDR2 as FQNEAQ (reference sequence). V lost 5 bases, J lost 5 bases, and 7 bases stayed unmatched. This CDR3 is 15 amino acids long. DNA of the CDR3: TGTGCCAGCAGCCGCCTGGGACAGGGGGCCGACGAGCAGTACTTC. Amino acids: CASSRLGQGADEQYF. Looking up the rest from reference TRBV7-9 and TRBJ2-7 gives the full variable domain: DTGVSQNPRHKITKRGQNVTFRCDPISEHNRLYWYRQTLGQGPEFLTYFQNEAQLEKSRLLSDRFSAERPKGSFSTLEIQRTEQGDSAMYLCASSRLGQGADEQYFGPGTRLTVT.

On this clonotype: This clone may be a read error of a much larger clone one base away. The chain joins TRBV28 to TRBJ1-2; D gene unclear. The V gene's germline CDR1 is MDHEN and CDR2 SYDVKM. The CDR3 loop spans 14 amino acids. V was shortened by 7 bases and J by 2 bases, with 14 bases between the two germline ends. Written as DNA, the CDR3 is TGTGCCAGCACCGCCCTCCCCCTAAACTATGGCTACACCTTC. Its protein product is CASTALPLNYGYTF.

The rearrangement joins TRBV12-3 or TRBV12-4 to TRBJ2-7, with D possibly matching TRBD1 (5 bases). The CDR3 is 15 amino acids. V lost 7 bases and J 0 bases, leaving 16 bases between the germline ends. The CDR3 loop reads CASNHRRLSSYEQYF. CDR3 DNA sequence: TGTGCCAGCAATCACAGGAGATTAAGCTCCTACGAGCAGTACTTC.

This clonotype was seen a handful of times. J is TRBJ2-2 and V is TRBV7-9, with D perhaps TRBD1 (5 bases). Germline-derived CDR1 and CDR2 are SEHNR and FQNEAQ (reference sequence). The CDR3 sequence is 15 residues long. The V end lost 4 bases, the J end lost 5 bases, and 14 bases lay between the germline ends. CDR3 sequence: CASSSDDGATGELFF. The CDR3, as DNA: TGTGCCAGCAGCTCCGACGATGGGGCGACCGGGGAGCTGTTTTTT.

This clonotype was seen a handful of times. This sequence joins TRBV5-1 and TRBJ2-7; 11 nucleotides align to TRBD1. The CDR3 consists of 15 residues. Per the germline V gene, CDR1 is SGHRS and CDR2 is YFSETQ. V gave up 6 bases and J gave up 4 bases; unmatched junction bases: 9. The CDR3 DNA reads TGCGCCAGCATGGACCGGGACAGGGGGTATTACGAGCAGTACTTC. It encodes CASMDRDRGYYEQYF. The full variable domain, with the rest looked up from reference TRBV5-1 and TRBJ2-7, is KAGVTQTPRYLIKTRGQQVTLSCSPISGHRSVSWYQQTPGQGLQFLFEYFSETQRNKGNFPGRFSGRQFSNSRSEMNVSTLELGDSALYLCASMDRDRGYYEQYFGPGTRLTVT.